This record looks at one T cell receptor beta chain sequence and its context. What it binds is not known. This CDR3 has 17 amino acids. Germline V lookup: CDR1 LNHNV, CDR2 YYDKDF (reference sequence). V lost 4 bases, J lost 4 bases, and 17 bases lay in between. This entry is derived from a study of cytomegalovirus exposure and HLA in healthy donors. TCRdb's table, derived via immunoSEQ multiplex PCR, lists solely in-frame clones and lacks some. The sample includes 150,000 to 250,000 clones, roughly 77% of them seen just once. Study results and caveats: Clusters of TCRs from the first cohort tended to co-occur in the roughly 120 validation repertoires (as a later analysis found). Some TCR beta chains (164 of them) were listed as cytomegalovirus-associated. The classifier reportedly diagnosed cytomegalovirus status with high sensitivity and specificity.

Sequencing was performed on PBMCs. The receptor's source is a woman aged 25 to 45 in good health and CMV-seronegative. The chain combines TRBV15 with TRBJ2-6; possible D gene TRBD1, 5 bases. The CDR3 nucleotides read TGTGCCACCAGCATCAATTATCAGGGTTCCGGGGCCAACGTCCTGACTTTC. Translation: CATSINYQGSGANVLTF.